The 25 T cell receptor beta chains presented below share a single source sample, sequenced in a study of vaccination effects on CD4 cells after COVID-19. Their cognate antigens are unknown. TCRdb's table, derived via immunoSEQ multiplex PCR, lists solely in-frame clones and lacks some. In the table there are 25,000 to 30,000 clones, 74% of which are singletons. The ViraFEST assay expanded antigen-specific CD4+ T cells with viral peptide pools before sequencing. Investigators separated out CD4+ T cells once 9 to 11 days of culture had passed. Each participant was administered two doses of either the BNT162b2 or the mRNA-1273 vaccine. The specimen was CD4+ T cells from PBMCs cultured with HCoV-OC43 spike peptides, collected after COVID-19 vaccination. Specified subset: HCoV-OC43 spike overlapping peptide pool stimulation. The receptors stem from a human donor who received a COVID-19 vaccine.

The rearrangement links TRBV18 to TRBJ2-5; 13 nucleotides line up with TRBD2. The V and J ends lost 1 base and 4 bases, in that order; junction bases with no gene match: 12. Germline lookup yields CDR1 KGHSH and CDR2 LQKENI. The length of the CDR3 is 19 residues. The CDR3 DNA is TGTGCCAGCTCACCACGTCTAACTAGCGGGGGGGCCAGTCCAGAGACCCAGTACTTC. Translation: CASSPRLTSGGASPETQYF.

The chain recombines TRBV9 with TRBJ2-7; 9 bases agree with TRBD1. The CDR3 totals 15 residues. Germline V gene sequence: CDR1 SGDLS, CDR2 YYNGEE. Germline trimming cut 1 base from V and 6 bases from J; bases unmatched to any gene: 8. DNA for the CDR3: TGTGCCAGCAGCGTAAGTACAGGGGGCCTCGGCGAGCAGTACTTC. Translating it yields CASSVSTGGLGEQYF.

As DNA, the CDR3 is TGTGCCAGCAGTTACTCGGAGGGCGGGGGTTCACCCCTCCACTTT. It codes for CASSYSEGGGSPLHF. The rearrangement joins TRBV6-5 to TRBJ1-6, with D perhaps matching TRBD1 (5 bases). Trimming removed 0 bases at V and 9 bases at J, with 12 bases between. This CDR3 has 15 residues. CDR1 MNHEY and CDR2 SVGAGI come from the germline V gene.

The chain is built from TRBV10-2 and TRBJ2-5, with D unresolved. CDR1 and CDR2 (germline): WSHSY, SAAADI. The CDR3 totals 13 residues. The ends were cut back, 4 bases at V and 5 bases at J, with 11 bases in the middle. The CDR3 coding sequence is TGCGCCAGCAGTGCATCCTCTTGGGAGACCCAGTACTTC. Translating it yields CASSASSWETQYF.

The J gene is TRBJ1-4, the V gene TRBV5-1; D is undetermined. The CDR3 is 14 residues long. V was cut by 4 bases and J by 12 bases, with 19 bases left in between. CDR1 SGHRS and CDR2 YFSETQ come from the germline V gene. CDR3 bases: TGCGCCAGCAGCCCCCTCCCCTCAGTAGCAGAACTGTTTTTT. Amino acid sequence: CASSPLPSVAELFF.

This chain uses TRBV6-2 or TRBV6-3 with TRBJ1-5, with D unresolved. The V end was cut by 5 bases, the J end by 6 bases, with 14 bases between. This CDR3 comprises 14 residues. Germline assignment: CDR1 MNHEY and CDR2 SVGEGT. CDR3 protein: CASSALGRTQPQHF. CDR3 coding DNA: TGTGCCAGCAGTGCCCTGGGGAGGACTCAGCCCCAGCATTTT.

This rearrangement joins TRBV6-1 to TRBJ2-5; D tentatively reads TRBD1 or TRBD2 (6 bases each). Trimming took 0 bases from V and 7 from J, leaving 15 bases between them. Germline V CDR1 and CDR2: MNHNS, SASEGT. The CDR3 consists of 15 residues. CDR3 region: CASSEAPGARGTQYF. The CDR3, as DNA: TGTGCCAGCAGTGAAGCTCCGGGGGCGCGGGGGACCCAGTACTTC.

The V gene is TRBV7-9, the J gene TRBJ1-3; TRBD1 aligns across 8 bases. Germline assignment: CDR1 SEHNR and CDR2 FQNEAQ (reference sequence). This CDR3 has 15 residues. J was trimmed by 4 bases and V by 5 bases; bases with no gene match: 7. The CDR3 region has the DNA TGTGCCAGCAGCCCTCGGACAGGGCAAGGAAACACCATATATTTT. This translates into CASSPRTGQGNTIYF.

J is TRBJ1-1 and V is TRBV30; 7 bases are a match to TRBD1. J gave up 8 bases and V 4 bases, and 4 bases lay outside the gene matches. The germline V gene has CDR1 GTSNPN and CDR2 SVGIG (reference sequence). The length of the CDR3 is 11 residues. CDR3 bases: TGTGCCTGGAAGCGGACAGGAGAAGCTTTCTTT. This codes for CAWKRTGEAFF.

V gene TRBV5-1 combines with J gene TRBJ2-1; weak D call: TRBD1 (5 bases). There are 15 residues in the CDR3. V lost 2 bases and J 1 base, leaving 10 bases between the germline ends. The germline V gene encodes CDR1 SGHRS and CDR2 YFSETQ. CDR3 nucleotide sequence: TGCGCCAGCAGCTTTCAAGGGGATTCCTACAATGAGCAGTTCTTC. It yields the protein CASSFQGDSYNEQFF.

The CDR3 nucleotides read TGCAGCGTTGATGGTAGCGGGGGGAACACAGATACGCAGTATTTT. The encoded protein is CSVDGSGGNTDTQYF. This chain joins TRBV29-1 and TRBJ2-3; 10 bases line up with TRBD2. Germline-derived CDR1 and CDR2 are SQVTM and ANQGSEA. V shed 3 bases and J 2 bases; nucleotides not matched to a gene: 5. The length of the CDR3 is 15 residues.

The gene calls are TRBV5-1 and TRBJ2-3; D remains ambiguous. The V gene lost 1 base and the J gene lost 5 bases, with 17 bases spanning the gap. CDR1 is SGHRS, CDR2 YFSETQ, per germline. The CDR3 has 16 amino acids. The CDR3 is CASSLTDGGMVDTQYF. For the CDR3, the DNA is TGCGCCAGCAGCTTGACGGACGGTGGCATGGTAGATACGCAGTATTTT.

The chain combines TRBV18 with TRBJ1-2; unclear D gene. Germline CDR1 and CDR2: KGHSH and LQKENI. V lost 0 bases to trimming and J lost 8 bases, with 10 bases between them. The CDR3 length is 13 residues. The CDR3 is CASSPPAIGGYTF. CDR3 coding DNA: TGTGCCAGCTCACCACCGGCGATCGGGGGCTACACCTTC. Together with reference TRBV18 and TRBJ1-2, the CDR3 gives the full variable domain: NAGVMQNPRHLVRRRGQEARLRCSPMKGHSHVYWYRQLPEEGLKFMVYLQKENIIDESGMPKERFSAEFPKEGPSILRIQQVVRGDSAAYFCASSPPAIGGYTFGSGTRLTVV.

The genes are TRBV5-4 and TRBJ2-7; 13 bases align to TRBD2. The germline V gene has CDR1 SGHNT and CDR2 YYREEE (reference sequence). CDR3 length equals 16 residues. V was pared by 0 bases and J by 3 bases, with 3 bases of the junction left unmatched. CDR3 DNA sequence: TGTGCCAGCAGCTTGGGGGGGACTAGCGGGATCTACGAGCAGTACTTC. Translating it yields CASSLGGTSGIYEQYF.

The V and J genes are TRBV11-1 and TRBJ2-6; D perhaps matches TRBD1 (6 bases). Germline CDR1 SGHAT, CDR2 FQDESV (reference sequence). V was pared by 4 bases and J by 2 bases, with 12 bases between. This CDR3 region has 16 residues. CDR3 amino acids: CASSSPYRAGANVLTF. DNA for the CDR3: TGTGCCAGCAGCTCGCCCTACAGGGCTGGGGCCAACGTCCTGACTTTC.

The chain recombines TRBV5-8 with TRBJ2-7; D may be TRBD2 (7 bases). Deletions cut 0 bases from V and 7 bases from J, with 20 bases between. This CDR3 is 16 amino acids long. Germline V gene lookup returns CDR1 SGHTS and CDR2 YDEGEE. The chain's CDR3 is CASSLGAAGAFGEQYF. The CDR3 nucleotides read TGTGCCAGCAGCTTGGGGGCGGCGGGGGCCTTTGGGGAGCAGTACTTC.

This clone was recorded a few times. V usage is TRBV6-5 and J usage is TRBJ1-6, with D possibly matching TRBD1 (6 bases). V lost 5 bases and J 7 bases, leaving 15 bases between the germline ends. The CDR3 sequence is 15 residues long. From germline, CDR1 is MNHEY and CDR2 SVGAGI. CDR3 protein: CASSNVGGQNSPLHF. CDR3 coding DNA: TGTGCCAGCAGTAACGTTGGGGGGCAAAATTCACCCCTCCACTTT.

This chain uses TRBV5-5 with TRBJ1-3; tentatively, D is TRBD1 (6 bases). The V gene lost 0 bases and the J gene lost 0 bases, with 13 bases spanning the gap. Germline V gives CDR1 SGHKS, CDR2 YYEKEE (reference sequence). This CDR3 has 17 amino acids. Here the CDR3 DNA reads TGTGCCAGCAGCTTGGTCATGGGGGGCTCCTCTGGAAACACCATATATTTT. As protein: CASSLVMGGSSGNTIYF.

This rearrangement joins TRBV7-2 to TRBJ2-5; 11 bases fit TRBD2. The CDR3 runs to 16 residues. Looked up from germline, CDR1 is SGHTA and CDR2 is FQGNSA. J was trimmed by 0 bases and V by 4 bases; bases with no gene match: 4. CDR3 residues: CASSWGLAVNQETQYF. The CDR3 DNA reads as TGTGCCAGCAGCTGGGGACTAGCGGTTAACCAAGAGACCCAGTACTTC.

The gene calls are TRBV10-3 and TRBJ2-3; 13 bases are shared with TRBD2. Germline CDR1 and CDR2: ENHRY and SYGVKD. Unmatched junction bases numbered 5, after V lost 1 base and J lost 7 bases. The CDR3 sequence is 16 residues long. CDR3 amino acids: CAISELTSGGTNTQYF. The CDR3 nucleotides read TGTGCCATCAGTGAGTTGACTAGCGGGGGGACAAATACGCAGTATTTT.

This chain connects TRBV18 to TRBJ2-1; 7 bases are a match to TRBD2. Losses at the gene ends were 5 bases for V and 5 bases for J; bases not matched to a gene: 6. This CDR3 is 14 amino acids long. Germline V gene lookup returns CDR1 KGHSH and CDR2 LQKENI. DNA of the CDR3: TGTGCCAGCTCAGGCGGGAGTTCCGACAATGAGCAGTTCTTC. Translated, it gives CASSGGSSDNEQFF.

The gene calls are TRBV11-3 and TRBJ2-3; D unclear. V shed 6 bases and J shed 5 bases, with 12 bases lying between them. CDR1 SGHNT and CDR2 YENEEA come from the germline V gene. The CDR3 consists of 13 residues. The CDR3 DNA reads TGTGCCAGCAGTCAGAACGTCAGAGATACGCAGTATTTT. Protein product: CASSQNVRDTQYF.

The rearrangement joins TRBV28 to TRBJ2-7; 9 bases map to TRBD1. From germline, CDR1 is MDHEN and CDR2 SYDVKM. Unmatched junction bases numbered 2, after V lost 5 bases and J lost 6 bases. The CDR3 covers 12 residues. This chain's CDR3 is CASSGTGTEQYF. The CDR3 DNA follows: TGTGCCAGCAGTGGGACAGGGACCGAGCAGTACTTC.

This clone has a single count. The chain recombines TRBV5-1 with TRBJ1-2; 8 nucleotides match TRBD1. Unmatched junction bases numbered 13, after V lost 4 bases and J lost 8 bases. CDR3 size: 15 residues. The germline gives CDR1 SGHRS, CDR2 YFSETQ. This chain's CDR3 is CASSPMGDRGGGYTF. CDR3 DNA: TGCGCCAGCAGCCCCATGGGCGACAGGGGAGGAGGCTACACCTTC. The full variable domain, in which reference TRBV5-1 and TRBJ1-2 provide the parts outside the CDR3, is KAGVTQTPRYLIKTRGQQVTLSCSPISGHRSVSWYQQTPGQGLQFLFEYFSETQRNKGNFPGRFSGRQFSNSRSEMNVSTLELGDSALYLCASSPMGDRGGGYTFGSGTRLTVV.

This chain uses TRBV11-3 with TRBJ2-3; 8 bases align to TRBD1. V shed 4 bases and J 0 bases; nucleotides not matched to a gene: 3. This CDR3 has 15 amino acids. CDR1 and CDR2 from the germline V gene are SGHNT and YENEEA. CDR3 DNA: TGTGCCAGCAGCTACGGGGACAGGAGCACAGATACGCAGTATTTT. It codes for CASSYGDRSTDTQYF. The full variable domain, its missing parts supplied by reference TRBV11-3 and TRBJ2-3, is EAGVVQSPRYKIIEKKQPVAFWCNPISGHNTLYWYLQNLGQGPELLIRYENEEAVDDSQLPKDRFSAERLKGVDSTLKIQPAELGDSAVYLCASSYGDRSTDTQYFGPGTRLTVL.